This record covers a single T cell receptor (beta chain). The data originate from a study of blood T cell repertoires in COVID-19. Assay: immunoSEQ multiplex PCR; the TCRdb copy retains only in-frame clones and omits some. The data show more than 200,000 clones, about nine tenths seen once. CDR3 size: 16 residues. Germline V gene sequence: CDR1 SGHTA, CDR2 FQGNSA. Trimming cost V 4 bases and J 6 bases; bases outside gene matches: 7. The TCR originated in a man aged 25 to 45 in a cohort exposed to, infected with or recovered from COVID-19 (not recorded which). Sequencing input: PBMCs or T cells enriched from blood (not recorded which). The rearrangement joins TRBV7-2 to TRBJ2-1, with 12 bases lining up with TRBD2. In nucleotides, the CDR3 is TGTGCCAGCAGCTATAATGGACTAGCGGGGTCCAATGAGCAGTTCTTC. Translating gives CASSYNGLAGSNEQFF.